A selection of T cell receptor beta chains follows, all from one sample in a study of regulatory T cells in long-lasting Graves disease. Via MiXCR, TCRdb re-called the multiplex PCR reads, giving one row per CDR3 protein. Found here are about 470,000 distinct CDR3 sequences, about a fifth of them singletons; the top ten hold about 8.3%. Sequencing was performed on peripheral blood mononuclear cells (PBMCs), taken when the disease was refractory, from a patient treated with antithyroid drugs. The receptors come from a female donor with Graves disease. CDR3s include the opening cysteine and the closing phenylalanine or tryptophan. The order of the fields is V gene, D gene, J gene, clone size, CDR3 protein, CDR3 DNA. The D gene is left open where the match is weak. Some rows have no size entry. The others give once, few or many, or a class for an expanded clone.

V: TRBV20-1
D: TRBD2
J: TRBJ2-1
size: few
CDR3: CSARGPTPSGPYNEQFF
DNA: TGCAGTGCTAGAGGGCCTACCCCTAGCGGTCCCTACAATGAGCAGTTCTTC

V: TRBV28
D: NA
J: TRBJ2-7
size: many
CDR3: CASSPEGAGLEEQYF
DNA: TGTGCCAGCAGTCCCGAAGGGGCAGGCTTGGAGGAGCAGTACTTC

V: TRBV28
D: NA
J: TRBJ2-5
size: many
CDR3: CASRPRRGLQETQYF
DNA: TGTGCCAGCAGGCCCCGCCGGGGGCTCCAAGAGACCCAGTACTTC

V: TRBV12-3/TRBV12-4
D: NA
J: TRBJ1-1
size: NA
CDR3: CASSFRAGIGRAFF
DNA: TGTGCCAGCAGTTTTCGAGCGGGGATAGGGCGGGCTTTCTTT

V: TRBV20-1
D: NA
J: TRBJ2-5
size: many
CDR3: CSARARRVKETQYF
DNA: TGCAGTGCTAGAGCTCGGCGGGTAAAAGAGACCCAGTACTTC

V: TRBV9
D: TRBD1
J: TRBJ1-6
size: few
CDR3: CASSPVDRGTSPLHF
DNA: TGTGCCAGCAGCCCAGTGGACAGGGGTACTTCACCCCTCCACTTT

V: TRBV2
D: TRBD1
J: TRBJ2-3
size: few
CDR3: CATGQDSTDTQYF
DNA: TGTGCCACAGGACAGGATAGCACAGATACGCAGTATTTT

V: TRBV29-1
D: NA
J: TRBJ1-1
size: NA
CDR3: CSVEENPGFPNTEAFF
DNA: TGCAGCGTTGAAGAAAATCCGGGATTCCCAAACACTGAAGCTTTCTTT

V: TRBV12-3/TRBV12-4
D: NA
J: TRBJ2-7
size: many
CDR3: CASRARGAYEQYF
DNA: TGTGCCAGCAGAGCACGCGGGGCTTACGAGCAGTACTTC

V: TRBV24-1
D: TRBD1
J: TRBJ2-1
size: NA
CDR3: CATSDSGTGGAYNEQFF
DNA: TGTGCCACCAGTGATTCGGGGACAGGGGGCGCTTACAATGAGCAGTTCTTC

V: TRBV20-1
D: TRBD1
J: TRBJ2-7
size: few
CDR3: CSARSRQGASYEQYF
DNA: TGCAGTGCTAGAAGTCGGCAGGGGGCGTCATACGAGCAGTACTTC

V: TRBV7-8
D: NA
J: TRBJ2-1
size: NA
CDR3: CASSERAAVEQFF
DNA: TGTGCCAGCAGCGAACGGGCGGCGGTTGAGCAGTTCTTC

V: TRBV7-9
D: TRBD1
J: TRBJ2-7
size: many
CDR3: CASSRTRDRLYEQYF
DNA: TGTGCCAGCAGCCGTACCCGGGACAGGCTCTACGAGCAGTACTTC

V: TRBV19
D: NA
J: TRBJ1-2
size: NA
CDR3: CASNHPDPRLHGYTF
DNA: TGTGCCAGTAACCACCCGGACCCTCGACTCCATGGCTACACCTTC

V: TRBV20-1
D: NA
J: TRBJ1-2
size: NA
CDR3: CSARDITKTNYGYTF
DNA: TGCAGTGCTAGAGATATCACAAAAACTAACTATGGCTACACCTTC

V: TRBV19
D: NA
J: TRBJ2-6
size: few
CDR3: CASSISLSGANVLTF
DNA: TGTGCCAGTAGTATCTCTCTCTCTGGGGCCAACGTCCTGACTTTC

V: TRBV6-1
D: NA
J: TRBJ1-2
size: many
CDR3: CASTYRESYGYTF
DNA: TGTGCCAGCACCTACAGGGAGAGCTATGGCTACACCTTC

V: TRBV29-1
D: NA
J: TRBJ2-7
size: few
CDR3: CSVEGALLGEQYF
DNA: TGCAGCGTTGAGGGGGCCCTCTTGGGGGAGCAGTACTTC

V: TRBV24-1
D: TRBD2
J: TRBJ2-5
size: few
CDR3: CATRGGDSQETQYF
DNA: TGTGCCACCCGGGGGGGCGACTCTCAAGAGACCCAGTACTTC

V: TRBV18
D: NA
J: TRBJ2-2
size: many
CDR3: CASSAGITGELFF
DNA: TGTGCCAGCTCCGCGGGCATCACCGGGGAGCTGTTTTTT

V: TRBV28
D: TRBD1
J: TRBJ1-5
size: many
CDR3: CASNGSKQGTNQPQHF
DNA: TGTGCCAGCAACGGAAGCAAACAGGGGACTAATCAGCCCCAGCATTTT

V: TRBV29-1
D: TRBD2
J: TRBJ2-7
size: few
CDR3: CSVEGTSGSSYEQYF
DNA: TGCAGCGTTGAAGGGACTAGCGGGAGTTCCTACGAGCAGTACTTC

V: TRBV28
D: TRBD2
J: TRBJ2-2
size: many
CDR3: CASSPKTGTSRSAGELFF
DNA: TGTGCCAGCAGTCCAAAGACCGGGACTAGCCGCTCGGCCGGGGAGCTGTTTTTT

V: TRBV19
D: NA
J: TRBJ2-1
size: few
CDR3: CASSIVGTSNEQFF
DNA: TGTGCCAGTAGTATAGTGGGGACAAGCAATGAGCAGTTCTTC

V: TRBV7-3
D: NA
J: TRBJ2-1
size: many
CDR3: CASRRSGTPYRNNEQFF
DNA: TGTGCCAGCAGACGATCCGGGACACCCTACAGGAACAATGAGCAGTTCTTC

V: TRBV3-1
D: TRBD2
J: TRBJ2-1
size: NA
CDR3: CASSRTTSGRADEQFF
DNA: TGTGCCAGCAGCCGGACCACTAGCGGGAGGGCCGATGAGCAGTTCTTC

V: TRBV30
D: TRBD2
J: TRBJ2-7
size: NA
CDR3: CAWGLAGGEQYF
DNA: TGTGCCTGGGGTTTGGCGGGAGGGGAGCAGTACTTC

V: TRBV5-5
D: NA
J: TRBJ1-5
size: NA
CDR3: CASSFVAGDPNQPQHF
DNA: TGTGCCAGCAGCTTCGTGGCCGGGGACCCGAATCAGCCCCAGCATTTT

V: TRBV28
D: NA
J: TRBJ1-6
size: many
CDR3: CASSVQNSPLHF
DNA: TGTGCCAGCAGTGTACAAAATTCACCCCTCCACTTT

V: TRBV11-2
D: TRBD1
J: TRBJ2-5
size: many
CDR3: CASSFARGLETQYF
DNA: TGTGCCAGCAGCTTTGCCAGGGGGCTTGAGACCCAGTACTTC

V: TRBV7-9
D: NA
J: TRBJ2-7
size: NA
CDR3: CASGLGSGYYEQYF
DNA: TGTGCCAGCGGCTTAGGGTCCGGTTACTACGAGCAGTACTTC

V: TRBV5-1
D: NA
J: TRBJ2-6
size: few
CDR3: CASSLETASNVLTF
DNA: TGCGCCAGCAGCTTGGAGACTGCGTCCAACGTCCTGACTTTC

V: TRBV7-2
D: NA
J: TRBJ2-7
size: NA
CDR3: CASSLASLGISYEQYF
DNA: TGTGCCAGCAGCTTAGCCTCACTCGGGATCTCCTACGAGCAGTACTTC

V: TRBV12-3/TRBV12-4
D: NA
J: TRBJ1-4
size: many
CDR3: CASSSGSTNEKLFF
DNA: TGTGCCAGCAGTTCAGGGTCAACTAATGAAAAACTGTTTTTT

V: TRBV28
D: NA
J: TRBJ2-1
size: NA
CDR3: CASDEGSSYNEQFF
DNA: TGTGCCAGCGATGAGGGGAGCTCCTACAATGAGCAGTTCTTC

V: TRBV14
D: TRBD1
J: TRBJ2-7
size: few
CDR3: CASSQGPGTGLSYEQYF
DNA: TGTGCCAGCAGCCAAGGCCCCGGGACAGGTCTCTCCTACGAGCAGTACTTC